These 3 T cell receptor beta chains were sequenced from one sample in a study of cytomegalovirus exposure and HLA in healthy donors. PCR primers comprised 60 Vbeta and 13 Jbeta primers. The repertoire was sequenced with immunoSEQ multiplex PCR; TCRdb's copy has only in-frame clones and lacks some. The table shows approximately 150,000 clones, with 75% to 90% occurring only once. The specimen sequenced was PBMCs. These receptors were taken from a man aged 30 to 45 in good health and CMV-seropositive.

The rearrangement uses TRBV11-2 and TRBJ2-1, with D possibly being TRBD1 (6 bases). Trimming took off 6 bases at V and 9 bases at J, with 12 bases between the two ends. The CDR3 totals 12 residues. The germline gives CDR1 SGHAT, CDR2 FQNNGV. CDR3 protein: CASSARGLEQFF. CDR3 in DNA: TGTGCCAGCAGTGCCAGGGGTCTTGAGCAGTTCTTC.

The chain is built from TRBV5-1 and TRBJ2-2, with D tentatively TRBD1 (6 bases). V lost 3 bases and J 4 bases, leaving 16 bases between the germline ends. The CDR3 contains 16 residues. CDR1 is SGHRS, CDR2 YFSETQ, per germline. The CDR3 DNA reads as TGCGCCAGCAGCTCACGGACAGCGGCGGGCACCGGGGAGCTGTTTTTT. Translated, it gives CASSSRTAAGTGELFF.

The chain carries TRBV7-2 and TRBJ1-2; D is perhaps TRBD1 (6 bases). The CDR3 extends over 12 amino acids. CDR1 SGHTA and CDR2 FQGNSA come from the germline V gene. V was trimmed by 5 bases and J by 4 bases, leaving 8 bases between them. The CDR3 DNA follows: TGTGCCAGCAGCCTACAGGGCTATGGCTACACCTTC. It is translated as CASSLQGYGYTF.